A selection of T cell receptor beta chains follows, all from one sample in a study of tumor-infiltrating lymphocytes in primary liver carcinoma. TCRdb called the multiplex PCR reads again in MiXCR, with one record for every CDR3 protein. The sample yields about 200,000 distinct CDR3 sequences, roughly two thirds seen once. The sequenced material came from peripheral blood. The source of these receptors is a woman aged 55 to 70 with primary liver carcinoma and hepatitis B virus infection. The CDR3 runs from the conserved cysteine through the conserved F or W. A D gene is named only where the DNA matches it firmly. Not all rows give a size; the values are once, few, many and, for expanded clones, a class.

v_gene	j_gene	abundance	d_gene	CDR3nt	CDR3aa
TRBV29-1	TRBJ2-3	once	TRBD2	TGCATCGTGGGGGGACTAGCGGGAGGGGGAGGCACAAATACGCAGTATTTT	CIVGGLAGGGGTNTQYF
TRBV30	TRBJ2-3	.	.	TGTGCCTGGAGTGTGGGGCAGGGGACTCGGACAGATACGCAGTATTTT	CAWSVGQGTRTDTQYF
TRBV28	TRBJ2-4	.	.	TGTGCCAGCAGTGCCTACAGGGTGGAGGACATTCAGTACTTC	CASSAYRVEDIQYF
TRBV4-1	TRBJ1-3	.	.	TGCGCCAGCAGCCTACCTGGACCGGGACCGCTCAGCTCTGGAAACACCATATATTTT	CASSLPGPGPLSSGNTIYF
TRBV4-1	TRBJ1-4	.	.	TGCGCCAGCAGCCAACTTCTTAATGAAAAACTGTTTTTT	CASSQLLNEKLFF
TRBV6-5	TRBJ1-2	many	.	TGTGCCAGCAGTAAAGAGCTGGGGGCAGGCGGCTACACCTTC	CASSKELGAGGYTF
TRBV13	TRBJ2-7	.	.	TGTGCCAGCAGCCCATCAATGGGCTACGAGCAGTACTTC	CASSPSMGYEQYF
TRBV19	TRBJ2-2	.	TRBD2	TGTGCCAGTAGATGGGGGAGCGGGAGGGGCACCGGGGAGCTGTTTTTT	CASRWGSGRGTGELFF
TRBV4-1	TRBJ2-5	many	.	TGCGCCAGCAGCCAAGGAGGGTTTGAAGAGACCCAGTACTTC	CASSQGGFEETQYF
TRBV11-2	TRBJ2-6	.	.	TGTGCCAGCAGCTCAGTATTAGCGTCGACCTCTGGGGCCAACGTCCTGACTTTC	CASSSVLASTSGANVLTF
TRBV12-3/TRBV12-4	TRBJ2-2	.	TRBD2	TGTGCCAGCAGTTTAAGGCGGTTAGGACTAGCGGGAAACACCGGGGAGCCGTTTTTT	CASSLRRLGLAGNTGEPFF
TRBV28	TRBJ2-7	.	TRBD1	TGTGCCAGCGGGGACCTCGGGACAGCCTCCTACGAGCAGTACTTC	CASGDLGTASYEQYF